The 27 T cell receptor beta chains below all came from one sample that was sequenced in a study of shared clonotypes between healthy human individuals. Assay used: immunoSEQ multiplex PCR; TCRdb lists only in-frame clones, some missing. This sample has around 2,100,000 clones; about 95% occur once, and the top ten carry 1.2%. CD45RO-negative cells were positively selected for CCR7, leaving out terminally differentiated effector memory CD45RA+ cells. The sample consisted of naive CD8+ T cells sorted from blood. The receptor set was obtained from a man younger than 30 in good health.

This clone was seen a single time. The chain employs TRBV2 and TRBJ2-3; D remains unclear. CDR1 and CDR2 (germline): SNHLY, FYNNEI. The V end lost 4 bases, the J end lost 6 bases, and 20 bases lay between the germline ends. The CDR3 has 16 amino acids. The CDR3 sequence is CASSAALGAPSDTQYF. The DNA of the CDR3 is TGTGCCAGCAGTGCCGCCCTAGGTGCCCCCTCGGATACGCAGTATTTT.

This chain links TRBV7-9 with TRBJ1-2; no definite D call. CDR1 is SEHNR and CDR2 is FQNEAQ in the germline V gene (reference sequence). V lost 5 bases, J lost 6 bases, and 16 bases lay in between. The CDR3 spans 14 residues. In DNA form, the CDR3 reads TGTGCCAGCAGCCGAAAGACCGCCTCGGATGGCTACACCTTC. Its protein is CASSRKTASDGYTF.

This clone was detected once. V and J are TRBV6-5 and TRBJ1-6, with D possibly matching TRBD1 (5 bases). The CDR3 covers 15 residues. V was clipped by 5 bases and J by 6 bases, with 14 bases between them. Germline CDR1 MNHEY, CDR2 SVGAGI. CDR3 residues: CASSLWGGSNSPLHF. In nucleotides, the CDR3 is TGTGCCAGCAGTCTATGGGGGGGTAGTAATTCACCCCTCCACTTT.

The chain employs TRBV5-1 and TRBJ2-3; TRBD1 agrees at 9 bases. Germline CDR1 is SGHRS and CDR2 is YFSETQ. J gave up 1 base and V 4 bases, and 10 bases lay outside the gene matches. This CDR3 has 17 residues. CDR3 amino acids: CASSPNPRDRGTDTQYF. CDR3 bases: TGCGCCAGCAGCCCAAATCCCCGGGACAGGGGCACAGATACGCAGTATTTT.

The chain carries TRBV7-8 and TRBJ1-2, with 9 positions matching TRBD1. The CDR3 consists of 16 residues. V lost 5 bases to trimming and J lost 5 bases; unmatched junction nucleotides: 12. CDR1 SGHVS and CDR2 FQNEAQ come from the germline V gene. CDR3 DNA: TGTGCCAGCAGCCCCAACGTACAGGGGGCTCCTTATGGCTACACCTTC. This sequence encodes CASSPNVQGAPYGYTF.

On this clone itself: Other nucleotide sequences from this sample produce the same CDR3. The rearrangement uses TRBV28 and TRBJ2-7; no reliable D call. This CDR3 has 13 amino acids. Germline CDR1 MDHEN, CDR2 SYDVKM. Trimming stripped 2 bases from V and 1 base from J, with 6 bases between. The CDR3 protein is CASSLGRSYEQYF. The CDR3, as DNA: TGTGCCAGCAGTTTAGGCAGATCCTACGAGCAGTACTTC.

The CDR3 loop reads CASSPDRYTEAFF. In DNA, the CDR3 is TGTGCCAGCTCACCCGACAGATACACTGAAGCTTTCTTT. The chain links TRBV18 to TRBJ1-1, with D tentatively TRBD1 (5 bases). This CDR3 has 13 amino acids. Germline CDR1 reads KGHSH; CDR2 reads LQKENI. V lost 3 bases and J lost 3, with 8 bases in between.

Turning to this clone: Other DNA sequences in the sample encode the same CDR3. V is TRBV7-8 and J is TRBJ2-3, with D uncertain. Germline V gene sequence: CDR1 SGHVS, CDR2 FQNEAQ. The CDR3 consists of 14 residues. V lost 1 base and J lost 1, with 6 bases in between. The CDR3 sequence: CASSLDPGTDTQYF. The CDR3 DNA is TGTGCCAGCAGCTTAGATCCGGGCACAGATACGCAGTATTTT.

To note about this clone: The same CDR3 arises from other DNA sequences in this sample as well. V usage is TRBV5-1 and J usage is TRBJ2-7; 7 bases line up with TRBD1. The CDR3 covers 14 residues. Germline-derived CDR1 and CDR2 are SGHRS and YFSETQ. Losses at the gene ends were 1 base for V and 2 bases for J; bases not matched to a gene: 3. CDR3 sequence (DNA): TGCGCCAGCAGCTTGACAGGGGCCCCCTACGAGCAGTACTTC. This encodes CASSLTGAPYEQYF.

This clone was found once. The chain carries TRBV5-6 and TRBJ2-7; 9 bases are shared with TRBD2. V lost 5 bases, J lost 2 bases, and 5 bases stayed unmatched. Germline V gene lookup returns CDR1 SGHDT and CDR2 YYEEEE. There are 14 residues in the CDR3. The CDR3 is CASSLAGVTYEQYF. The DNA for the CDR3 is TGTGCCAGCAGTTTAGCGGGAGTTACCTACGAGCAGTACTTC.

The chain couples TRBV4-3 to TRBJ1-1, with D maybe TRBD1 (5 bases). Trimming removed 0 bases at V and 1 base at J, with 18 bases between. CDR1 LGHNA and CDR2 YSLEER come from the germline V gene. The CDR3 spans 18 residues. This CDR3 reads CASSQDSAGFNQNTEAFF. The DNA of the CDR3 is TGCGCCAGCAGCCAAGATTCGGCAGGGTTCAATCAGAACACTGAAGCTTTCTTT.

The chain is built from TRBV13 and TRBJ2-7, with D perhaps matching TRBD1 (7 bases). Between the trimmed V and J ends, which lost 6 bases and 5 bases, there was a span of 17 bases. Per the germline V gene, CDR1 is PRHDT and CDR2 is FYEKMQ (reference sequence). The CDR3 loop spans 14 amino acids. CDR3: CASRSGGSTHEQYF. The CDR3 coding sequence is TGTGCCAGCAGGTCAGGGGGGAGTACTCACGAGCAGTACTTC. Full variable domain (outside the CDR3, taken from reference TRBV13 and TRBJ2-7): AAGVIQSPRHLIKEKRETATLKCYPIPRHDTVYWYQQGPGQDPQFLISFYEKMQSDKGSIPDRFSAQQFSDYHSELNMSSLELGDSALYFCASRSGGSTHEQYFGPGTRLTVT.

Turning to this clone: Other DNA sequences in the same sample also yield this CDR3. V and J are TRBV27 and TRBJ2-3; D is ambiguous. Germline V gene data show CDR1 as MNHEY and CDR2 as SMNVEV (reference sequence). The CDR3 covers 13 residues. V was trimmed by 5 bases and J by 2 bases, leaving 8 bases between them. The CDR3 region has the DNA TGTGCCAGCAGTCCCACCTTCACAGATACGCAGTATTTT. Encoded protein: CASSPTFTDTQYF.

The chain carries TRBV25-1 and TRBJ1-5, with D possibly being TRBD1 (6 bases). CDR3 size: 14 residues. Trimming took 5 bases from V and 0 from J, leaving 8 bases between them. CDR1 is MGHDK, CDR2 SYGVNS, per germline. CDR3: CASSLQGSNQPQHF. CDR3 DNA: TGTGCCAGCAGTCTACAGGGTAGCAATCAGCCCCAGCATTTT.

The rearrangement links TRBV28 to TRBJ2-5, with 10 nucleotides matching TRBD2. Germline-derived CDR1 and CDR2 are MDHEN and SYDVKM. The CDR3 consists of 16 residues. The V and J ends lost 3 bases and 4 bases, in that order; junction bases with no gene match: 8. The CDR3 DNA follows: TGTGCCAGCAGTTTTGATATCAGCGGGGGGGCAGAGACCCAGTACTTC. It yields the protein CASSFDISGGAETQYF.

About this clone: This specimen includes other DNA sequences encoding the same CDR3. V is TRBV7-9 and J is TRBJ2-5; 7 bases agree with TRBD1. This CDR3 has 15 amino acids. The germline V gene has CDR1 SEHNR and CDR2 FQNEAQ (reference sequence). V lost 4 bases to trimming and J lost 4 bases; unmatched junction nucleotides: 9. In DNA, the CDR3 is TGTGCCAGCAGCTCCCCCCGGGACAGAGGAGAGACCCAGTACTTC. This gives the protein CASSSPRDRGETQYF.

The genes are TRBV27 and TRBJ2-1, with D possibly matching TRBD2 (6 bases). V was trimmed by 2 bases and J by 0 bases, leaving 11 bases between them. The CDR3 consists of 16 residues. CDR1 MNHEY and CDR2 SMNVEV come from the germline V gene (reference sequence). Here the CDR3 DNA reads TGTGCCAGCAGTTTAGGCCCGGGAGCCTCCTACAATGAGCAGTTCTTC. Protein product: CASSLGPGASYNEQFF.

The chain recombines TRBV27 with TRBJ1-4, with 7 bases fitting TRBD1. Germline V lookup: CDR1 MNHEY, CDR2 SMNVEV (reference sequence). The CDR3 extends over 15 amino acids. Germline trimming cut 5 bases from V and 6 bases from J; bases unmatched to any gene: 9. The CDR3 here is CASSPETGIDEKLFF. The CDR3 bases are TGTGCCAGCAGTCCCGAGACAGGGATTGATGAAAAACTGTTTTTT.

V gene TRBV27 combines with J gene TRBJ2-7, with 7 positions matching TRBD1. The germline V gene encodes CDR1 MNHEY and CDR2 SMNVEV (reference sequence). With 6 bases clipped from V and 0 bases from J, the junction kept 11 bases outside the gene matches. The CDR3 is made up of 16 amino acids. In DNA, the CDR3 is TGTGCCAGCAGCTGGGATCGGGACAGCTACTCCTACGAGCAGTACTTC. Translated: CASSWDRDSYSYEQYF.

The rearrangement uses TRBV7-9 and TRBJ2-1, with 9 bases that match TRBD2. CDR1 is SEHNR and CDR2 is FQNEAQ in the germline V gene (reference sequence). Trimming took 1 base from V and 8 from J; bases not matched to a gene: 6. This CDR3 comprises 15 residues. The CDR3 reads CASSLGSGSSDEQFF. CDR3 in DNA: TGTGCCAGCAGCTTAGGTAGCGGGAGTAGCGATGAGCAGTTCTTC.

This chain's CDR3 is CASGDYYEQYF. In DNA form, the CDR3 reads TGTGCCAGCGGGGACTACTACGAGCAGTACTTC. The chain combines TRBV27 with TRBJ2-7; 7 nucleotides agree with TRBD2. This CDR3 spans 11 amino acids. Germline assignment: CDR1 MNHEY and CDR2 SMNVEV (reference sequence). After removal of 8 bases from V and 3 bases from J, the junction contained 1 base not matched to a gene.

Regarding this clone: Germline and junction disagree at one end, which may indicate a read error. J is TRBJ2-7 and V is TRBV6-5; TRBD1 matches 8 bases. Looked up from germline, CDR1 is MNHEY and CDR2 is SVGAGI. CDR3 size: 14 residues. In DNA, the CDR3 is TGTGCCAGCAGTTACTCGGGGGCAGGGGGCCTTCTTGCCTTC. Translated: CASSYSGAGGLLAF.

The V call is TRBV7-9, the J call TRBJ2-5; no clear D. The germline V and J ends were trimmed by 5 bases and 1 base, with 26 bases remaining between them. CDR3 length: 19 amino acids. Germline V gives CDR1 SEHNR, CDR2 FQNEAQ (reference sequence). The CDR3 DNA reads TGTGCCAGCAGCCACCTAACCCAAGTGACTCGCACAGTCCAAGAGACCCAGTACTTC. It translates to CASSHLTQVTRTVQETQYF.

The rearrangement links TRBV10-2 to TRBJ1-5; D possibly corresponds to TRBD1 (5 bases). This CDR3 contains 14 residues. The germline V gene has CDR1 WSHSY and CDR2 SAAADI. V dropped 8 bases and J dropped 0 bases, with 11 bases sitting between them. DNA of the CDR3: TGCGCCAGCGGGGGAGGGTATAGCAATCAGCCCCAGCATTTT. Translation: CASGGGYSNQPQHF.

The chain links TRBV27 to TRBJ2-7; D remains ambiguous. The CDR3 extends over 12 amino acids. Per germline, CDR1 MNHEY and CDR2 SMNVEV (reference sequence). Trimming shortened V by 7 bases and J by 5 bases, and 12 bases separated the two germline ends. In DNA, the CDR3 is TGTGCCAGCAAGGGCGACTCGCACGAGCAGTACTTC. This gives the protein CASKGDSHEQYF.

The V gene is TRBV7-8, the J gene TRBJ2-7, with D perhaps TRBD2 (5 bases). The germline gives CDR1 SGHVS, CDR2 FQNEAQ. The CDR3 runs 12 residues. Trimming pared 3 bases from V and 4 bases from J, leaving 7 bases between. The CDR3 protein is CASSLSGYEQYF. The CDR3 bases are TGTGCCAGCAGCTTGTCGGGGTACGAGCAGTACTTC.

The CDR3 DNA follows: TGTGCCAGCAGCTTAGATCTAGCAGCGTACCAAGAGACCCAGTACTTC. Its translation is CASSLDLAAYQETQYF. The chain combines TRBV11-2 with TRBJ2-5; possibly TRBD2 for D (5 bases). CDR1 SGHAT and CDR2 FQNNGV come from the germline V gene. There are 16 residues in the CDR3. V lost 0 bases and J 0 bases, leaving 11 bases between the germline ends.